Shown below are 20 T cell receptor beta chains from a single sample sequenced in a study of T cell responses to AZD1222 COVID-19 vaccine. Produced via immunoSEQ multiplex PCR; TCRdb's table is partial and in-frame only. The profile shows roughly 160,000 clones, around 88% of them singletons. The sample consisted of peripheral blood, taken 28 days after the second AZD1222 dose. Every receptor here comes from an adult who received the AZD1222 COVID-19 vaccine.

CDR3 protein: CASSGQGQETQYF. CDR3 in DNA: TGTGCCAGCAGCGGACAGGGCCAAGAGACCCAGTACTTC. The genes are TRBV9 and TRBJ2-5; 7 nucleotides line up with TRBD1. The CDR3 loop spans 13 amino acids. V shed 3 bases, J shed 1 base, and the junction held 0 bases outside the gene matches. Germline assignment: CDR1 SGDLS and CDR2 YYNGEE.

The genes are TRBV13 and TRBJ1-2, with a possible D match to TRBD1 (6 bases). The germline V gene encodes CDR1 PRHDT and CDR2 FYEKMQ (reference sequence). The CDR3 loop spans 17 amino acids. The V gene lost 5 bases and the J gene lost 0 bases, with 19 bases spanning the gap. The CDR3 is CASSPPIGEGANYGYTF. CDR3 nucleotides: TGTGCCAGCAGCCCGCCGATCGGGGAGGGGGCTAACTATGGCTACACCTTC. The entire variable domain, with the rest obtained from reference TRBV13 and TRBJ1-2, is as follows: AAGVIQSPRHLIKEKRETATLKCYPIPRHDTVYWYQQGPGQDPQFLISFYEKMQSDKGSIPDRFSAQQFSDYHSELNMSSLELGDSALYFCASSPPIGEGANYGYTFGSGTRLTVV.

This clone was counted a few times. The rearrangement joins TRBV14 to TRBJ1-6; no clear D. V was shortened by 0 bases and J by 8 bases, with 8 bases between the two germline ends. CDR1 SGHDN and CDR2 FVKESK come from the germline V gene. The CDR3 is made up of 14 amino acids. CDR3 sequence reads: CASSQEARDSPLHF. CDR3 DNA: TGTGCCAGCAGCCAAGAAGCGCGCGATTCACCCCTCCACTTT.

The V call is TRBV6-5, the J call TRBJ1-6; the D gene is possibly TRBD1 (5 bases). CDR3 size: 14 residues. CDR1 and CDR2 from the germline V gene are MNHEY and SVGAGI. Trimming shortened V by 3 bases and J by 5 bases, and 8 bases separated the two germline ends. CDR3 region: CASSYWGNNSPLHF. The CDR3 region has the DNA TGTGCCAGCAGTTATTGGGGGAATAATTCACCCCTCCACTTT.

This rearrangement joins TRBV4-2 to TRBJ2-6; D ambiguous. Trimming took off 8 bases at V and 1 base at J, with 18 bases between the two ends. Germline loops: CDR1 LGHNA, CDR2 YNFKEQ. The CDR3 totals 17 residues. CDR3 loop: CASSLNLMASGANVLTF. CDR3 bases: TGTGCCAGCTCCCTTAATCTCATGGCATCTGGGGCCAACGTCCTGACTTTC.

V and J are TRBV11-2 and TRBJ2-1, with 10 bases aligning to TRBD2. V was clipped by 5 bases and J by 7 bases; unmatched bases: 8. The CDR3 consists of 15 residues. In germline, CDR1 is SGHAT, CDR2 FQNNGV. The CDR3 region has the DNA TGTGCCAGCAGCGCCTCTAGCGGGGGTAAGAATGAGCAGTTCTTC. It encodes CASSASSGGKNEQFF.

This clone was observed once. The chain couples TRBV6-6 to TRBJ1-2; the D gene is possibly TRBD1 (5 bases). Germline-derived CDR1 and CDR2 are MNHNY and SVGAGI (reference sequence). The CDR3 extends over 16 amino acids. V shed 0 bases and J shed 1 base, with 12 bases lying between them. The CDR3 bases are TGTGCCAGCAGTTACTCGATTCTCAGGGATAACTATGGCTACACCTTC. Encoded protein: CASSYSILRDNYGYTF.

The count of this clone is one. This chain connects TRBV6-5 to TRBJ1-5; a weak D match, TRBD1 (6 bases). Germline CDR1 is MNHEY and CDR2 is SVGAGI. Trimming removed 6 bases at V and 0 bases at J, with 12 bases between. CDR3 size: 15 residues. The CDR3 bases are TGTGCCAGCAGCCGGACAGACAATAGCAATCAGCCCCAGCATTTT. This codes for CASSRTDNSNQPQHF.

This clone has a single count. V usage is TRBV5-6 and J usage is TRBJ1-4; the D gene is possibly TRBD1 (5 bases). Germline V gives CDR1 SGHDT, CDR2 YYEEEE. This CDR3 contains 14 residues. V was clipped by 0 bases and J by 7 bases, with 10 bases between them. Here the CDR3 reads CASSLGRGTEKLFF. In DNA form, the CDR3 reads TGTGCCAGCAGCTTGGGGCGGGGCACTGAAAAACTGTTTTTT.

This chain joins TRBV19 and TRBJ2-7; TRBD1 aligns across 9 bases. J gave up 13 bases and V 3 bases, and 7 bases lay outside the gene matches. Germline V lookup: CDR1 LNHDA, CDR2 SQIVND (reference sequence). The CDR3 is 12 residues long. The CDR3 is CASSISGQGIYF. CDR3 in DNA: TGTGCCAGTAGTATCTCGGGACAGGGTATATACTTC.

The rearrangement joins TRBV13 to TRBJ1-6; D is undetermined. This CDR3 region has 16 residues. V lost 0 bases and J lost 4, with 10 bases in between. The germline V gene has CDR1 PRHDT and CDR2 FYEKMQ (reference sequence). The CDR3 DNA reads as TGTGCCAGCAGCTTAGGCGGACGGAAATATAATTCACCCCTCCACTTT. Protein sequence: CASSLGGRKYNSPLHF.

This clone was seen once. The rearrangement uses TRBV7-8 and TRBJ1-5; D possibly corresponds to TRBD1 (5 bases). The CDR3 is 17 residues long. V was cut by 3 bases and J by 11 bases, with 26 bases left in between. Per germline, CDR1 SGHVS and CDR2 FQNEAQ. Here the CDR3 reads CASSLEAPGRFLGAQHF. The CDR3 DNA is TGTGCCAGCAGCTTGGAGGCCCCGGGACGATTCTTAGGGGCCCAGCATTTT.

The CDR3 here is CASSQGGGTETQYF. The CDR3, as DNA: TGTGCCAGCAGCCAAGGGGGGGGTACGGAGACCCAGTACTTC. The chain combines TRBV2 with TRBJ2-5, with a weak D call TRBD2 (7 bases). The V and J ends lost 6 bases and 5 bases respectively, with 16 bases between them. The CDR3 runs 14 residues. Looked up from germline, CDR1 is SNHLY and CDR2 is FYNNEI.

This chain connects TRBV12-3 or TRBV12-4 to TRBJ1-1; no reliable D call. The CDR3 runs 13 residues. Trimming shortened V by 7 bases and J by 0 bases, and 9 bases separated the two germline ends. Written as DNA, the CDR3 is TGTGCCAGCAAGGCGACGGTGAACACTGAAGCTTTCTTT. It encodes CASKATVNTEAFF.

The chain couples TRBV7-2 to TRBJ1-1, with D uncertain. Germline V gene lookup returns CDR1 SGHTA and CDR2 FQGNSA. Trimming left V 0 bases short and J 0 bases short, with 5 bases between. The CDR3 loop spans 14 amino acids. The CDR3 nucleotides are TGTGCCAGCAGCTTAGCTTCAGTGAACACTGAAGCTTTCTTT. Translation: CASSLASVNTEAFF.

The rearrangement links TRBV5-6 to TRBJ2-7; D remains unclear. Germline CDR1 reads SGHDT; CDR2 reads YYEEEE. V was pared by 0 bases and J by 1 base, with 8 bases between. The CDR3 is 14 residues long. CDR3 region: CASSLGSWSYEQYF. The CDR3, as DNA: TGTGCCAGCAGCTTGGGTTCCTGGTCCTACGAGCAGTACTTC.

V and J are TRBV5-1 and TRBJ1-1; no clear D gene. The V and J ends lost 0 bases and 5 bases respectively, with 11 bases between them. CDR3 length: 14 amino acids. Looked up from germline, CDR1 is SGHRS and CDR2 is YFSETQ. Written as DNA, the CDR3 is TGCGCCAGCAGCTTGGCCGGAAGGGTTACTGAAGCTTTCTTT. Protein sequence: CASSLAGRVTEAFF.

This chain uses TRBV10-3 with TRBJ2-3, with D hard to call. Germline CDR1 reads ENHRY; CDR2 reads SYGVKD. V lost 10 bases, J lost 2 bases, and 19 bases lay in between. The CDR3 has 15 residues. The CDR3 nucleotides are TGTGCCACCATCGAAGGAGAGCGTTACACAGATACGCAGTATTTT. Protein: CATIEGERYTDTQYF.

The V and J genes are TRBV29-1 and TRBJ2-5; 7 positions match TRBD2. The CDR3 loop spans 15 amino acids. Germline loops: CDR1 SQVTM, CDR2 ANQGSEA. V trimming: 4 bases; J trimming: 4 bases; junction bases outside the gene matches: 12. CDR3 nucleotide sequence: TGCAGCGTTGTGGGAGGGGCGGGAGTGCGAGAGACCCAGTACTTC. This gives the protein CSVVGGAGVRETQYF.

The chain joins TRBV7-9 to TRBJ1-1, with 8 bases aligning to TRBD1. The CDR3 contains 15 residues. The germline V gene encodes CDR1 SEHNR and CDR2 FQNEAQ (reference sequence). Trimming cost V 3 bases and J 1 base; bases outside gene matches: 4. The CDR3 protein is CASSFGTGANTEAFF. The CDR3 nucleotides read TGTGCCAGCAGCTTCGGGACAGGAGCGAACACTGAAGCTTTCTTT.